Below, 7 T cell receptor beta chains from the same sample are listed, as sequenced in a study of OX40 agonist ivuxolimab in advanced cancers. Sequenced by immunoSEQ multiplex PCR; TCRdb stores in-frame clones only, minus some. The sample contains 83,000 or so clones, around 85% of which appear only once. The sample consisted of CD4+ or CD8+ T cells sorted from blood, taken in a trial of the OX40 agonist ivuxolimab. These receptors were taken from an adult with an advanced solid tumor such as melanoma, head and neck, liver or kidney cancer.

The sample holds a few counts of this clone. The DNA for the CDR3 is TGTGCCAGCTCACCCTTGCTGATGAACACTGAAGCTTTCTTT. Translating gives CASSPLLMNTEAFF. The chain carries TRBV18 and TRBJ1-1; D gene unclear. This CDR3 region has 14 residues. Germline CDR1 and CDR2: KGHSH and LQKENI. With 3 bases removed from V and 0 bases from J, the gap between germline ends came to 8 bases. The full variable domain, rest sourced from reference TRBV18 and TRBJ1-1, is NAGVMQNPRHLVRRRGQEARLRCSPMKGHSHVYWYRQLPEEGLKFMVYLQKENIIDESGMPKERFSAEFPKEGPSILRIQQVVRGDSAAYFCASSPLLMNTEAFFGQGTRLTVV.

CDR3 DNA sequence: TGTGCCAGCAGTTACATTGAGAATTCACCCCTCCACTTT. It translates to CASSYIENSPLHF. The rearrangement uses TRBV6-6 and TRBJ1-6; D is uncertain. Per germline, CDR1 MNHNY and CDR2 SVGAGI (reference sequence). The CDR3 sequence is 13 residues long. V lost 2 bases to trimming and J lost 7 bases, with 6 bases between them.

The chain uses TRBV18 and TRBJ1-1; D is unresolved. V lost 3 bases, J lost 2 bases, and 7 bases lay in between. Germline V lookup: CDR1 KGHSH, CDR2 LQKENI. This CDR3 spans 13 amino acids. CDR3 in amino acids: CASSPTFNTEAFF. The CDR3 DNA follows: TGTGCCAGCTCACCTACCTTTAACACTGAAGCTTTCTTT.

The CDR3 region has the DNA TGCGCCAGCAGCCAAGATATCAGCGGGGGGTATTACGAGCAGTACTTC. Its protein product is CASSQDISGGYYEQYF. V gene TRBV4-1 combines with J gene TRBJ2-7, with 9 bases lining up with TRBD2. This CDR3 is built from 16 residues. Germline values: CDR1 MGHRA, CDR2 YSYEKL. V lost 0 bases, J lost 4 bases, and 7 bases stayed unmatched.

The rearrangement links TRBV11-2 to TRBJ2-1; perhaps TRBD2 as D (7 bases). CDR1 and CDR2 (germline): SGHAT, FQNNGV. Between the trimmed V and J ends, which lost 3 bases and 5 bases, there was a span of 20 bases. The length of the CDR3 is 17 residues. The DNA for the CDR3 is TGTGCCAGCAGCTTTAGTTACCACTGGGGGGGCAACAATGAGCAGTTCTTC. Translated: CASSFSYHWGGNNEQFF.

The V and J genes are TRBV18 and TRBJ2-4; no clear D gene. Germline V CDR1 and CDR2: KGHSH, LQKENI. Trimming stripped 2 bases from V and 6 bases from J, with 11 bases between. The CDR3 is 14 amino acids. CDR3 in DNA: TGTGCCAGCTCACCAAACGGCCAAAGAAACATTCAGTACTTC. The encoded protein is CASSPNGQRNIQYF.

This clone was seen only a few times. The CDR3 bases are TGTGCCAGCAGCAGACCAGGGGGGACGCAGTATTTT. It translates to CASSRPGGTQYF. The V gene is TRBV7-2, the J gene TRBJ2-3; TRBD1 is a possible D gene (7 bases). V was trimmed by 5 bases and J by 9 bases, leaving 12 bases between them. Germline V gene sequence: CDR1 SGHTA, CDR2 FQGNSA. The CDR3 runs 12 residues.